This T cell receptor (beta chain) was captured by sequencing in a study of T cells after yellow fever vaccination. MiXCR, applied by TCRdb to the 5' RACE reads, yields one record per CDR3 protein. This repertoire shows 300,000 to 350,000 distinct CDR3 sequences, around 4.4% found once; its top ten account for 15% to 20%. This CDR3 has 14 amino acids. V dropped 7 bases and J dropped 3 bases, with 16 bases sitting between them. This rearrangement joins TRBV12-3 or TRBV12-4 to TRBJ2-7; D call uncertain. The specimen was PBMCs, collected 15 days after the yellow fever booster vaccination. The TCR sequence derives from a man aged 18 to 29 who received the YFV17D yellow fever vaccine. CDR3 amino acids: CASTSPGRFYEQYF. The CDR3 DNA reads as TGTGCCAGCACCTCCCCGGGCAGATTCTACGAGCAGTACTTC.